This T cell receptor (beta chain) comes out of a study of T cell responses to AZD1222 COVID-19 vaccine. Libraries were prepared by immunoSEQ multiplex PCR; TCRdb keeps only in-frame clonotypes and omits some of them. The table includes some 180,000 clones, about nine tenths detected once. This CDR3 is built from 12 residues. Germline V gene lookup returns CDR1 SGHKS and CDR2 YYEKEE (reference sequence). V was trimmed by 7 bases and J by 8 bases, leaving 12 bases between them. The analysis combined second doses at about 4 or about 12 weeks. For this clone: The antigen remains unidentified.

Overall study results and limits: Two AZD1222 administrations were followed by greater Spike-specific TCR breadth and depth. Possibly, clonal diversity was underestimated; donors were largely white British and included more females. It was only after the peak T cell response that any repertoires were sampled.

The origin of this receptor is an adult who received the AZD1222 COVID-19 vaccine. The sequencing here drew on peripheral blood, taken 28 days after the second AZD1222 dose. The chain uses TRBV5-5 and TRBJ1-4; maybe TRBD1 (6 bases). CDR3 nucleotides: TGTGCCAGCCGAATTCAGGGGGAAAAACTGTTTTTT. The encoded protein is CASRIQGEKLFF. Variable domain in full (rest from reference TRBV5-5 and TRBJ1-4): DAGVTQSPTHLIKTRGQQVTLRCSPISGHKSVSWYQQVLGQGPQFIFQYYEKEERGRGNFPDRFSARQFPNYSSELNVNALLLGDSALYLCASRIQGEKLFFGSGTQLSVL.